This T cell receptor (beta chain) originates from a study of T cells in women clearing cervical HPV infection. On this clone itself: Read data end 3 residues before the CDR3 end; the end is taken from the germline J gene.

Produced via immunoSEQ multiplex PCR; TCRdb's table is partial and in-frame only. The sample table includes roughly 14,000 clones. V lost 1 base to trimming and J lost 5 bases, with 5 bases between them. This CDR3 is built from 13 residues. CDR1 and CDR2 from the germline V gene are SGHTA and FQGNSA. Material for sequencing was blood buffy coat. The origin of this receptor is a woman between 18 and 70 years old with a cervical HPV16 infection that either progressed to CIN3+ or cleared (not recorded which). The chain couples TRBV7-2 to TRBJ2-2; D remains ambiguous. CDR3 sequence reads: CASSLEGTGELFF. The sequenced CDR3 bases are TGTGCCAGCAGCTTAGAAGGGACCGGGGAG.